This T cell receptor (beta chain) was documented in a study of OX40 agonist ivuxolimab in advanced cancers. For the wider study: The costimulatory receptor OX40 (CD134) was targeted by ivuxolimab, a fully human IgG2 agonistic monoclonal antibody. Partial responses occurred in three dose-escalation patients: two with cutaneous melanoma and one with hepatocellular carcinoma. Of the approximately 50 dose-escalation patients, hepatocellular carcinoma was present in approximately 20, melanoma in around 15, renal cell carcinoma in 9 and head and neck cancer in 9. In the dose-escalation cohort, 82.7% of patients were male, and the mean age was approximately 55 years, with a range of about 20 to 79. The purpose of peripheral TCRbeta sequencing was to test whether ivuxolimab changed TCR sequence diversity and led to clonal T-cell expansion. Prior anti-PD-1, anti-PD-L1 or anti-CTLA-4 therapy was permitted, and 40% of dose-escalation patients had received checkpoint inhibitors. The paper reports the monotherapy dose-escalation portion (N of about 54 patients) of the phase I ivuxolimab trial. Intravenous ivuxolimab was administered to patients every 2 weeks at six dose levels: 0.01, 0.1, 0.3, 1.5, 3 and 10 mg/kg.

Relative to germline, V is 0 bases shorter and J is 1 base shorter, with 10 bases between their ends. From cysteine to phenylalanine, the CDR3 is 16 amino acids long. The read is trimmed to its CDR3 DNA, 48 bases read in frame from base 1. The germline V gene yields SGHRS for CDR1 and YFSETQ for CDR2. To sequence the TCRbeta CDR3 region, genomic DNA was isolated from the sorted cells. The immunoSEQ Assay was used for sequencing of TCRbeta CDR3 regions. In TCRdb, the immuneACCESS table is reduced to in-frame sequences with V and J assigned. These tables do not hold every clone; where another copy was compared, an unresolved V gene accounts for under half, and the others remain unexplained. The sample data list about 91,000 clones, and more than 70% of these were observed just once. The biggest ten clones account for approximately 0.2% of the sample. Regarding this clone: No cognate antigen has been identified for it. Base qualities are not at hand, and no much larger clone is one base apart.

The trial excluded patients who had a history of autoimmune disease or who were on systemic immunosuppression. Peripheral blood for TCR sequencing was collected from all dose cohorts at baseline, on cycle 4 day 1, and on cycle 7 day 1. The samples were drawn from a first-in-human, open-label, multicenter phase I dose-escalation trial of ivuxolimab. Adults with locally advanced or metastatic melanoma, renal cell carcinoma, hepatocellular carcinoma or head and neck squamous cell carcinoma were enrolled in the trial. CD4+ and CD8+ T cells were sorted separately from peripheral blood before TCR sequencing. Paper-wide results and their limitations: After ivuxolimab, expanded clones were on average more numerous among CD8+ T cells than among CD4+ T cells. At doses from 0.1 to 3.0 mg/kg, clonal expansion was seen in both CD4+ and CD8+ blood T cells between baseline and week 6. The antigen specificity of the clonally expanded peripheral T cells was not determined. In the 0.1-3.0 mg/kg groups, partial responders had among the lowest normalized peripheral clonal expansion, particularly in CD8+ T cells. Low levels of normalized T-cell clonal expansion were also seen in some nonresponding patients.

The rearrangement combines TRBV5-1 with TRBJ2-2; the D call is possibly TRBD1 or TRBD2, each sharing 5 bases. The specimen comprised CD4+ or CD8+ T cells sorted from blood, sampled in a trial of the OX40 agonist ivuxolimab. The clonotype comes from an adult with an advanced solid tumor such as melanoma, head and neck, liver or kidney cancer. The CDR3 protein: CASSLGGNRNTGELFF. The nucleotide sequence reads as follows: TGCGCCAGCAGCTTGGGGGGGAACAGGAACACCGGGGAGCTGTTTTTT.